These T cell receptor beta chains were read from a single sample in a study of cytomegalovirus exposure and HLA in healthy donors. Some clones are missing from TCRdb's copy, which holds only in-frame ones; the method was immunoSEQ multiplex PCR. This table holds some 130,000 clones, approximately 78% found once. The sequenced sample was PBMCs. Receptors originate from a woman between 45 and 65 years old in good health and CMV-seropositive. Each CDR3 is given with its conserved first and last residue. Each record gives: J gene, V gene, D gene, clone size, CDR3 DNA, CDR3 protein. The D gene is left open where the match is weak. A row's size may be missing; if present it is once, few, many or a size class.

TRBJ1-5 TRBV5-1 - - TGCGCCAGCAGCTTGTGGGGGGATCGCAATCAGCCCCAGCATTTT CASSLWGDRNQPQHF
TRBJ1-1 TRBV5-5 - - TGTGCCAGCAGCTCCCCTACAAAGGGGTTAATGACTGAAGCTTTCTTT CASSSPTKGLMTEAFF
TRBJ2-7 TRBV5-4 TRBD2 - TGTGCCAGCAGCTTGGGTCCGCTAGCGGGGTCCTACGAGCAGTACTTC CASSLGPLAGSYEQYF
TRBJ2-1 TRBV4-1 TRBD2 few TGCGCCAGCAGGCGAAGCGGGAGGGCCCACAATGAGCAGTTCTTC CASRRSGRAHNEQFF
TRBJ1-5 TRBV19 - - TGTGCCAGTAGTCCCCGGGGGGATTATCAGCCCCAGCATTTT CASSPRGDYQPQHF
TRBJ1-1 TRBV19 - few TGTGCCAGTAGCGGACAGTCGAACACTGAAGCTTTCTTT CASSGQSNTEAFF
TRBJ2-5 TRBV7-6 TRBD2 - TGTGCCAGCAGCCTCGGACTAGCGGGAGGGCAAGAGACCCAGTACTTC CASSLGLAGGQETQYF
TRBJ2-7 TRBV4-2 - - TGTGCCAGCAGCCAAGATAGGGGCAGGGAAGGGTACGAGCAGTACTTC CASSQDRGREGYEQYF
TRBJ2-7 TRBV19 - - TGTGCCAGTAGATCCAACCTAGCAGGCGAGCAGTACTTC CASRSNLAGEQYF
TRBJ2-1 TRBV7-3 TRBD1 few TGTGCCAGCAGCTCCGAGACAGGGTCCGCCTACAATGAGCAGTTCTTC CASSSETGSAYNEQFF
TRBJ1-2 TRBV29-1 - - TGCAGCGTTGAAACCCCGCAGCGTGTTTATGGCTACACCTTC CSVETPQRVYGYTF
TRBJ2-7 TRBV13 TRBD1 - TGTGCCAGCAGCTCGCCCGGGACAGGGGAAAACGAGCAGTACTTC CASSSPGTGENEQYF
TRBJ1-1 TRBV7-9 - - TGTTCCAGCAGTCCCGATTGGTTCCCGGACACTGAAGCTTTCTTT CSSSPDWFPDTEAFF
TRBJ2-1 TRBV6-4 TRBD1 few TGTGCCAGCAGGGAGGAGTTGGACAGGGACAATGAGCAGTTCTTC CASREELDRDNEQFF
TRBJ2-5 TRBV5-1 - - TGCGCCAGCAGCGAGCCGGGAGTCCAAGAGACCCAGTACTTC CASSEPGVQETQYF
TRBJ2-3 TRBV19 - - TGTGCCAGTAGTATGGGGAGTGCGGGTGGAGATACGCAGTATTTT CASSMGSAGGDTQYF
TRBJ2-1 TRBV11-2 - - TGTGCCTGTGGACAGAGCATATACAATGAGCAGTTCTTC CACGQSIYNEQFF
TRBJ2-1 TRBV2 - - TGTGCCAGCAGTCCTGACACACCCAATGAGCAGTTCTTC CASSPDTPNEQFF
TRBJ2-1 TRBV10-3 TRBD2 once TGTGCCATCAGCACTAGCGCCTACAATGAGCAGTTCTTC CAISTSAYNEQFF
TRBJ2-2 TRBV30 TRBD1 once TGTGCCTGGAGTCCGGGACAGGGAGGCACCGGGGAGCTGTTTTTT CAWSPGQGGTGELFF
TRBJ1-5 TRBV6-5 TRBD1 - TGTGCCACGACAGGGGGCGGGTTGGCCCAGCATTTT CATTGGGLAQHF
TRBJ1-5 TRBV30 - - TGTGCCTGGAGTAAGGCAGCGATTAGCAATCAGCCCCAGCATTTT CAWSKAAISNQPQHF
TRBJ1-1 TRBV7-9 TRBD1 - TGTGCCAGCAGCCTACGGGACAGGGGGCTAAACACTGAAGCTTTCTTT CASSLRDRGLNTEAFF